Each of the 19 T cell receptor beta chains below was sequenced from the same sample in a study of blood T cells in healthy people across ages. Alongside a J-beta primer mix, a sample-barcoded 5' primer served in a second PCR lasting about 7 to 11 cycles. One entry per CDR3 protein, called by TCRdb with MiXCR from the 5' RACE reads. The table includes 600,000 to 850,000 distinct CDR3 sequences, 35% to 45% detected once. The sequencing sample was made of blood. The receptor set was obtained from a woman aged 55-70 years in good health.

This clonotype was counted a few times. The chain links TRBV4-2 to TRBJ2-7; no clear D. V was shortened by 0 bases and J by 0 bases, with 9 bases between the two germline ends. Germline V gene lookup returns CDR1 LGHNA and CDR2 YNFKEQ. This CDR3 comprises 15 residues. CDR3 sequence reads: CASSQDIGASYEQYF. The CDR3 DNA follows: TGTGCCAGCAGCCAAGATATAGGTGCCTCCTACGAGCAGTACTTC.

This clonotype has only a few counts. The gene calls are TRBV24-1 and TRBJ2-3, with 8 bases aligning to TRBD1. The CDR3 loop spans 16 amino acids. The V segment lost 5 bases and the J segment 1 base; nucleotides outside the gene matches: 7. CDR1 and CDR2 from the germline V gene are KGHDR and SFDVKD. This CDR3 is CATSGGAGQGTDTQYF. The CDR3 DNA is TGTGCCACCAGTGGCGGGGCGGGACAGGGCACAGATACGCAGTATTTT.

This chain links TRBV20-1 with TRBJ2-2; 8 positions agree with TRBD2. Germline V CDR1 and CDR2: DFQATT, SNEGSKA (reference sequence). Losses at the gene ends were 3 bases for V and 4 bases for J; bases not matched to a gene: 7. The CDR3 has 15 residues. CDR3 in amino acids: CSASLTSGSTGELFF. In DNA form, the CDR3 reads TGCAGTGCTAGCCTCACTAGCGGAAGCACCGGGGAGCTGTTTTTT.

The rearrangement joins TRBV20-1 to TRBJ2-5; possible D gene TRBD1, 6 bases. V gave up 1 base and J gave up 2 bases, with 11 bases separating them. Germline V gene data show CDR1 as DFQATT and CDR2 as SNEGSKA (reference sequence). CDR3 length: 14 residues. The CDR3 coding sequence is TGCAGTGCTAGAGTGCAGACAGGTCAAGAGACCCAGTACTTC. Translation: CSARVQTGQETQYF.

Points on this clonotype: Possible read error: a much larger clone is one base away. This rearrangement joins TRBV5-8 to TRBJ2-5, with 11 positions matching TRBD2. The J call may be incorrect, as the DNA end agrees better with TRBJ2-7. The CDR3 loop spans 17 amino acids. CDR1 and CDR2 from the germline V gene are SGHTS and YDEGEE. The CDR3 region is CASSLLATSGTAYEQYF. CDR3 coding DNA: TGTGCCAGCAGCTTGCTAGCGACTAGCGGGACCGCCTACGAGCAGTACTTC.

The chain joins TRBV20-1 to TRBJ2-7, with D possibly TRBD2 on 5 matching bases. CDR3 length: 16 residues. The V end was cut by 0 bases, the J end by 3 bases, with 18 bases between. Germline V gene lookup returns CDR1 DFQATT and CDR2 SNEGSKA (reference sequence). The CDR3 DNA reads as TGCAGTGCTAGAGATCCTAAGCAAGCGGCCCACTACGAGCAGTACTTC. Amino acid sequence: CSARDPKQAAHYEQYF.

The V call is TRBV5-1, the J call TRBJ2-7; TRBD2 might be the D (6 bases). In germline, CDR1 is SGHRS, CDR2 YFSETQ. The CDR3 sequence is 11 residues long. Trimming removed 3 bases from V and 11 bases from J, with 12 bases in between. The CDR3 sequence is CASSSGGREYF. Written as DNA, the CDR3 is TGCGCCAGCAGCTCCGGGGGACGAGAGTACTTC.

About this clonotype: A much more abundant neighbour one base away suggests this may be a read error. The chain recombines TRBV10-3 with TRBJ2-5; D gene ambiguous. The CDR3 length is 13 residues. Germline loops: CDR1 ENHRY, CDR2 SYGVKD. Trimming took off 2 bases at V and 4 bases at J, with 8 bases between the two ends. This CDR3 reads CAISEGAPETQYF. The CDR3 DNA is TGTGCCATCAGTGAGGGAGCCCCAGAGACCCAGTACTTC.

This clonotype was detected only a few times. The CDR3 sequence is CASSVEGQPTDTQYF. DNA for the CDR3: TGTGCCAGCAGCGTAGAGGGACAACCCACAGATACGCAGTATTTT. The chain carries TRBV9 and TRBJ2-3; tentatively, D is TRBD1 (6 bases). This CDR3 region has 15 residues. In germline, CDR1 is SGDLS, CDR2 YYNGEE. The V and J ends lost 0 bases and 2 bases respectively, with 10 bases between them.

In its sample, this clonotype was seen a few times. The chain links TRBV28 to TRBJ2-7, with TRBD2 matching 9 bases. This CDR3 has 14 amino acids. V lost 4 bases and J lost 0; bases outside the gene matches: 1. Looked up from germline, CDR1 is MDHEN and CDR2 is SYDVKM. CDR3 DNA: TGTGCCAGCAGTTCTAGCGGGGCCTCCTACGAGCAGTACTTC. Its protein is CASSSSGASYEQYF. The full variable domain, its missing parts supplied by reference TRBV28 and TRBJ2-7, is DVKVTQSSRYLVKRTGEKVFLECVQDMDHENMFWYRQDPGLGLRLIYFSYDVKMKEKGDIPEGYSVSREKKERFSLILESASTNQTSMYLCASSSSGASYEQYFGPGTRLTVT.

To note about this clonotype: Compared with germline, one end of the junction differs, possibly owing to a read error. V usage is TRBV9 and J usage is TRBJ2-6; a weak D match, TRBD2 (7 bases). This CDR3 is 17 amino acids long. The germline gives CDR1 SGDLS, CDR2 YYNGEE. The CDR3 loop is CASSVSAGDTGASVLTF. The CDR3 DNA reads TGTGCCAGCAGCGTCAGTGCGGGGGACACTGGGGCCAGCGTCCTGACTTTC.

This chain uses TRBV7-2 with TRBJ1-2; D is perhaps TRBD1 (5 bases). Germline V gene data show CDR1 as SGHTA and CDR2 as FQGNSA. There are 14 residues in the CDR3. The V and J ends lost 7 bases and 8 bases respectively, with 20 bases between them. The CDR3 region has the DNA TGTGCCAGCACCAAAAAGCTGGGGGGGACGGGCTACACCTTC. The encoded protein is CASTKKLGGTGYTF.

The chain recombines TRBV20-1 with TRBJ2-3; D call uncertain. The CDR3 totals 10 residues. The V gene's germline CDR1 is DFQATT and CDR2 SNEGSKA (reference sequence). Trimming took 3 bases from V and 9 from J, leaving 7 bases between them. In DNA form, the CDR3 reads TGCAGTGCTAGTAATAGAACGCAGTATTTT. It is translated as CSASNRTQYF.

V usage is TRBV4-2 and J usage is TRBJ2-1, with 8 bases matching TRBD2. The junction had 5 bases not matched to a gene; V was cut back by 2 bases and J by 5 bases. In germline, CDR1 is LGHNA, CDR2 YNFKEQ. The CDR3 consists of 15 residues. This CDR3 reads CASSQLTGGNNEQFF. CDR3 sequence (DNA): TGTGCCAGCAGCCAATTAACGGGGGGGAACAATGAGCAGTTCTTC.

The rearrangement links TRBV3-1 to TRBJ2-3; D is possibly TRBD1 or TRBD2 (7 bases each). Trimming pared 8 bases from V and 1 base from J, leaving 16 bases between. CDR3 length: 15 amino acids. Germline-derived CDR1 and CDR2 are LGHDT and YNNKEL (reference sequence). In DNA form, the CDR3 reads TGTGCCAGCCGACCAGGGGGGAGGGGCACAGATACGCAGTATTTT. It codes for CASRPGGRGTDTQYF.

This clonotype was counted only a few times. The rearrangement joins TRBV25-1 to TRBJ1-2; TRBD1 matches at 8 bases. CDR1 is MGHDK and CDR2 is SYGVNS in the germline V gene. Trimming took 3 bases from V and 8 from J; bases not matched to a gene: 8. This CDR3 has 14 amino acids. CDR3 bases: TGTGCCAGCAGTGAGACAGGGGCAACGTGGGGCTACACCTTC. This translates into CASSETGATWGYTF.

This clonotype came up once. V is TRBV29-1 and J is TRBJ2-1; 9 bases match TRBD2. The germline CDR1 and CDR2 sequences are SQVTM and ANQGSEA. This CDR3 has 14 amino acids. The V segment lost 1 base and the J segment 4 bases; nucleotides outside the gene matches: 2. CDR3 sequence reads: CSVEGGGGYNEQFF. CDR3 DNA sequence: TGCAGCGTTGAAGGCGGGGGGGGATACAATGAGCAGTTCTTC.

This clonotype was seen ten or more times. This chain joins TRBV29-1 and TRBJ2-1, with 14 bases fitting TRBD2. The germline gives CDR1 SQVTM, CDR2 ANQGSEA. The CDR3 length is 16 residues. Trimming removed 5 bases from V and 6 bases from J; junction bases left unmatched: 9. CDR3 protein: CSVTTTGTSGSNEQFF. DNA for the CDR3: TGCAGCGTTACAACCACGGGGACTAGCGGGAGCAATGAGCAGTTCTTC.

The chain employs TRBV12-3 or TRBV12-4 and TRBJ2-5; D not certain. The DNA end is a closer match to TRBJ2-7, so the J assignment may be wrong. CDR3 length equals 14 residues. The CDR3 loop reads CASSFSGRSYEQYF. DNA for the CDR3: TGTGCCAGCAGTTTTTCAGGAAGATCCTACGAGCAGTACTTC.